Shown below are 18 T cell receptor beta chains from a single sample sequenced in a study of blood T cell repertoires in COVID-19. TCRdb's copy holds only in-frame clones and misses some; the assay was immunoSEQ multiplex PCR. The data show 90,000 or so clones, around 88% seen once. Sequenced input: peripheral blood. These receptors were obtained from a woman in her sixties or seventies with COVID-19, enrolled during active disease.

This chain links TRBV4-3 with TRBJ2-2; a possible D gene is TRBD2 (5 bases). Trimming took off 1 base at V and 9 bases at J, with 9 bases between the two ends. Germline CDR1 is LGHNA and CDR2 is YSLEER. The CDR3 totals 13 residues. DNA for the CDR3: TGCGCCAGCAGCCAAGTAGAGGGAAGGGAGCTGTTTTTT. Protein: CASSQVEGRELFF.

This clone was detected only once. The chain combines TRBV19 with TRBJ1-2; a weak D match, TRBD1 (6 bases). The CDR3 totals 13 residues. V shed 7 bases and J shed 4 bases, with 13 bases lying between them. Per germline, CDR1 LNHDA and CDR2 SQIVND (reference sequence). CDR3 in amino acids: CASNDDRPYGYTF. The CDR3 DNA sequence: TGTGCCAGTAACGACGACAGGCCCTATGGCTACACCTTC.

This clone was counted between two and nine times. DNA of the CDR3: TGTGCCAGCTCACCACCGGCGGACAGCTTAGAAGCTTTCTTT. Protein sequence: CASSPPADSLEAFF. The chain employs TRBV18 and TRBJ1-1; weak D call: TRBD1 (6 bases). This CDR3 is 14 amino acids long. V was cut by 0 bases and J by 8 bases, with 13 bases left in between. From germline, CDR1 is KGHSH and CDR2 LQKENI.

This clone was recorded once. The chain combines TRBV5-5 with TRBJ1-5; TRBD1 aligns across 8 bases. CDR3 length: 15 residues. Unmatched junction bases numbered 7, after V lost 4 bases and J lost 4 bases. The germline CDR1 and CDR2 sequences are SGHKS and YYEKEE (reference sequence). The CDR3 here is CASSPRTGFNQPQHF. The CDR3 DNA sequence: TGTGCCAGCAGCCCGCGGACAGGGTTTAATCAGCCCCAGCATTTT.

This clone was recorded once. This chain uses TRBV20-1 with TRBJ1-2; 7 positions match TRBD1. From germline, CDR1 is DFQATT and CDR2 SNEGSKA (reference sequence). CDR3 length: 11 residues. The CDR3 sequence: CSSDRAHGYTF. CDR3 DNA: TGCAGCTCCGACAGGGCCCATGGCTACACCTTC.

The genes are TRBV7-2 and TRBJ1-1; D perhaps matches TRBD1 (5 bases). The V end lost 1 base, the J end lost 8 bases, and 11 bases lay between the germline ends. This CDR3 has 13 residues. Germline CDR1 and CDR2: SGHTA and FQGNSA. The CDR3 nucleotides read TGTGCCAGCAGCTTAGGTGGCGGGGCGGAAGCTTTCTTT. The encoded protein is CASSLGGGAEAFF.

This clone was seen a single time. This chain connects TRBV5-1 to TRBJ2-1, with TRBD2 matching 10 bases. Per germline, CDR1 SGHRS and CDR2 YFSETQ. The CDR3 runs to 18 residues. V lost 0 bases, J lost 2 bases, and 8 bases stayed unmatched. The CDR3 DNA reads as TGCGCCAGCAGCTTGGCCTTCGGACTAGCGGCAACCTACAATGAGCAGTTCTTC. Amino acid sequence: CASSLAFGLAATYNEQFF.

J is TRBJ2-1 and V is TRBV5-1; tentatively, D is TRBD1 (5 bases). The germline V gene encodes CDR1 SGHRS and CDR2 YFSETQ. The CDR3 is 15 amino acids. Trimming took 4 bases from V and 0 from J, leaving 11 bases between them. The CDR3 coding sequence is TGCGCCAGCAGCATTCAGGGTAGCTCCTACAATGAGCAGTTCTTC. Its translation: CASSIQGSSYNEQFF.

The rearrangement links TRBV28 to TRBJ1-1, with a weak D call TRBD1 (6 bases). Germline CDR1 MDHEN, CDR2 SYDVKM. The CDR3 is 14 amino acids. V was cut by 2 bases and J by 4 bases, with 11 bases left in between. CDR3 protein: CASSLAGAGTEAFF. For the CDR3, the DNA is TGTGCCAGCAGTTTAGCAGGGGCGGGCACTGAAGCTTTCTTT.

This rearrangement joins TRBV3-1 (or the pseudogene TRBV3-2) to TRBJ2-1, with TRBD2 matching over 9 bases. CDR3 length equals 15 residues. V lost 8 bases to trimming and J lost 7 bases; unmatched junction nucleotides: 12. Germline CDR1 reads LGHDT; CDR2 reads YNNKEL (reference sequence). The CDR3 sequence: CASSFREAGGNEQFF. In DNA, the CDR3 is TGTGCCAGCTCCTTTCGGGAGGCGGGGGGGAATGAGCAGTTCTTC.

Here the CDR3 reads CASSLDSSYSPLHF. Written as DNA, the CDR3 is TGTGCCAGCAGCTTGGACAGTTCCTATTCACCCCTCCACTTT. The chain joins TRBV11-1 to TRBJ1-6; tentative D call: TRBD1 (6 bases). The V gene lost 3 bases and the J gene lost 8 bases, with 11 bases spanning the gap. Germline V gives CDR1 SGHAT, CDR2 FQDESV (reference sequence). The CDR3 totals 14 residues.

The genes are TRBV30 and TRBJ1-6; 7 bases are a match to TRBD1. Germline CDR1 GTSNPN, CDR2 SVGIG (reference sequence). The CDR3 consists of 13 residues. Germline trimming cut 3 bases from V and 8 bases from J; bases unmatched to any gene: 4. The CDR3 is CAWRGTEYSPLHF. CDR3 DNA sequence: TGTGCCTGGAGAGGGACAGAATATTCACCCCTCCACTTT.

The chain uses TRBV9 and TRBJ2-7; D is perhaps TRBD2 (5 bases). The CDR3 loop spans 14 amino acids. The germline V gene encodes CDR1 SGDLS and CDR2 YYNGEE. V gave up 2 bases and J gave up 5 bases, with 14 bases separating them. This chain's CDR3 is CASSVDGLSHEQYF. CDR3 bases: TGTGCCAGCAGCGTCGACGGACTCTCGCACGAGCAGTACTTC.

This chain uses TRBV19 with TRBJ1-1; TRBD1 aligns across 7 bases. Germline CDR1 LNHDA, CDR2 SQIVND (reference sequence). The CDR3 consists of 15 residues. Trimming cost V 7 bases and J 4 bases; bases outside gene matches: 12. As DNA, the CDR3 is TGTGCCAGTACCATATCAAGACAGGGTCCCACTGAAGCTTTCTTT. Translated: CASTISRQGPTEAFF.

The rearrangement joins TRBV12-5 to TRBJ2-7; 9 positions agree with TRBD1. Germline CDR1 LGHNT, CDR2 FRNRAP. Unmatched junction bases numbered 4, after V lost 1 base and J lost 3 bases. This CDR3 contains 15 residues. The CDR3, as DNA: TGTGCTAGTGGTTTGGCAGGGACAGGGCACTACGAGCAGTACTTC. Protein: CASGLAGTGHYEQYF.

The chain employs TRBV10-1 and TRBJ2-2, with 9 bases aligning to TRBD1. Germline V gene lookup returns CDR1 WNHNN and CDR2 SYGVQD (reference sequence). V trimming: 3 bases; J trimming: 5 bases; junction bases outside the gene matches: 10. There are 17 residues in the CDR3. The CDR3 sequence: CASSDPGGTGSTGELFF. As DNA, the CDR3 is TGCGCCAGCAGTGACCCAGGTGGGACAGGGTCAACCGGGGAGCTGTTTTTT.

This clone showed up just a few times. In DNA form, the CDR3 reads TGTGCCAGCAGCTCAACCCAGCGGGTGGCTAGGGGTGAGCAGTACTTC. Amino acids: CASSSTQRVARGEQYF. The chain has TRBV7-9 and TRBJ2-7; TRBD2 might be the D (6 bases). CDR3 size: 16 residues. Germline-derived CDR1 and CDR2 are SEHNR and FQNEAQ (reference sequence). V lost 4 bases and J lost 7, with 23 bases in between.

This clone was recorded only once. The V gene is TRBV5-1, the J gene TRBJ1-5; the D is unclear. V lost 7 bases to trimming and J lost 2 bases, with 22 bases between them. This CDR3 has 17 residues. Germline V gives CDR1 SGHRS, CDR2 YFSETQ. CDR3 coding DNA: TGCGCCAGCCGCGACCCCGGCGGACTTAACGGCAATCAGCCCCAGCATTTT. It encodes CASRDPGGLNGNQPQHF. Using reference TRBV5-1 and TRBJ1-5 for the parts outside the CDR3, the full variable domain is KAGVTQTPRYLIKTRGQQVTLSCSPISGHRSVSWYQQTPGQGLQFLFEYFSETQRNKGNFPGRFSGRQFSNSRSEMNVSTLELGDSALYLCASRDPGGLNGNQPQHFGDGTRLSIL.